This TCR beta chain was obtained from a study of blood T cell repertoires in COVID-19. Study information: Italy, Spain and the United States were the sources of the convalescent and acute COVID-19 samples. T cells, B-cell-depleted T cells, or PBMCs provided the cDNA or gDNA that served as material.

Participants, about 18 to 90 years old, spanned fewer than 30 US areas. Source study methods: By means of reference gene primer amplification, nucleated cell counts were estimated. Sequenced by immunoSEQ multiplex PCR; TCRdb stores in-frame clones only, minus some. The V and J calls and clone size were taken over from that table, and D and trimming were inferred from the DNA. The table records approximately 180,000 clones, approximately 82% of them present only once. The sequenced material came from PBMCs or T cells enriched from blood (not recorded which). The receptor was isolated from an older woman with acute COVID-19.

CDR3 bases: TGTGCCAGCAGTGATACCCCCCGGGACTACCGCACAGATACGCAGTATTTT. The encoded protein is CASSDTPRDYRTDTQYF. The chain recombines TRBV27 with TRBJ2-3; 7 positions agree with TRBD2. CDR3 length: 17 residues. J lost 1 base, V lost 5 bases, and 12 bases had no gene match. Germline CDR1 is MNHEY and CDR2 is SMNVEV (reference sequence).